The 19 T cell receptor beta chains below come from one sample, sequenced in a study of cytomegalovirus exposure and HLA in healthy donors. In the PCR, 60 Vbeta and 13 Jbeta primers were used. Assay used: immunoSEQ multiplex PCR; TCRdb lists only in-frame clones, some missing. Among 75,000 to 90,000 clones listed, 78% were seen once. Input material: PBMCs. The receptors were sampled from a male donor in good health and CMV-seropositive.

This chain connects TRBV11-2 to TRBJ2-7; 7 bases match TRBD1. Germline V lookup: CDR1 SGHAT, CDR2 FQNNGV. The CDR3 covers 15 residues. Trimming took 1 base from V and 4 from J; bases not matched to a gene: 7. In nucleotides, the CDR3 is TGTGCCAGCAGCTTAGTCAGAGGGGGCAGGTACGAGCAGTACTTC. It encodes CASSLVRGGRYEQYF.

This rearrangement joins TRBV29-1 to TRBJ1-2; no clear D gene. The CDR3 length is 12 residues. The V end lost 1 base, the J end lost 8 bases, and 11 bases lay between the germline ends. Germline V gives CDR1 SQVTM, CDR2 ANQGSEA. The CDR3 region is CSVEGGFRGYTF. CDR3 DNA sequence: TGCAGCGTTGAAGGAGGGTTTCGAGGCTACACCTTC.

The chain uses TRBV6-1 and TRBJ1-5; TRBD1 matches at 7 bases. With 4 bases clipped from V and 0 bases from J, the junction kept 6 bases outside the gene matches. The germline V gene encodes CDR1 MNHNS and CDR2 SASEGT. This CDR3 has 16 residues. The CDR3 nucleotides are TGTGCCAGCAGTGGCGGACAGGACAATAGCAATCAGCCCCAGCATTTT. It specifies CASSGGQDNSNQPQHF.

This chain connects TRBV6-5 to TRBJ2-7, with 12 bases that match TRBD2. Germline CDR1 reads MNHEY; CDR2 reads SVGAGI. Trimming cost V 6 bases and J 3 bases; bases outside gene matches: 3. This CDR3 spans 14 amino acids. The CDR3 region is CASSLAGGDYEQYF. As DNA, the CDR3 is TGTGCCAGCAGCCTAGCGGGGGGGGACTACGAGCAGTACTTC.

This clone showed up just a few times. V and J are TRBV5-4 and TRBJ2-1; the match to TRBD1 covers 10 bases. This CDR3 has 15 amino acids. V lost 7 bases to trimming and J lost 10 bases; unmatched junction nucleotides: 14. Germline V gene data show CDR1 as SGHNT and CDR2 as YYREEE (reference sequence). CDR3 DNA: TGTGCCAGCGGGGGGTTGGGACAGGGGATGGGGGAGCAGTTCTTC. This translates into CASGGLGQGMGEQFF. The whole variable domain, remainder taken from reference TRBV5-4 and TRBJ2-1, is ETGVTQSPTHLIKTRGQQVTLRCSSQSGHNTVSWYQQALGQGPQFIFQYYREEENGRGNFPPRFSGLQFPNYSSELNVNALELDDSALYLCASGGLGQGMGEQFFGPGTRLTVL.

The genes are TRBV19 and TRBJ1-2, with a tentative D call TRBD1 (6 bases). The germline V and J ends were trimmed by 10 bases and 4 bases, with 10 bases remaining between them. The CDR3 is made up of 11 amino acids. Germline-derived CDR1 and CDR2 are LNHDA and SQIVND (reference sequence). CDR3 loop: CATSGVYGYTF. The CDR3 DNA follows: TGTGCCACCTCAGGGGTCTATGGCTACACCTTC.

The chain recombines TRBV6-1 with TRBJ1-4; TRBD1 matches 8 bases. The J segment lost 7 bases and the V segment lost 6 bases, leaving 7 bases of the junction unmatched. Per germline, CDR1 MNHNS and CDR2 SASEGT. CDR3 length: 14 amino acids. This CDR3 reads CASSRTGKSEKLFF. The DNA of the CDR3 is TGTGCCAGCAGCCGGACAGGGAAGAGTGAAAAACTGTTTTTT.

This chain connects TRBV5-6 to TRBJ1-2; 7 nucleotides agree with TRBD1. Germline CDR1 is SGHDT and CDR2 is YYEEEE. CDR3 size: 13 residues. V dropped 4 bases and J dropped 9; count of bases not matched to a gene: 9. CDR3 region: CASSANRDSRYTF. CDR3 DNA: TGTGCCAGCAGCGCCAACCGGGACAGTCGCTACACCTTC.

The chain combines TRBV19 with TRBJ2-7, with 8 positions matching TRBD2. The V and J ends lost 7 bases and 7 bases, in that order; junction bases with no gene match: 15. This CDR3 has 15 residues. CDR1 LNHDA and CDR2 SQIVND come from the germline V gene (reference sequence). The chain's CDR3 is CASTPIGGEPLEQYF. The CDR3 DNA follows: TGTGCCAGTACCCCGATCGGGGGGGAACCCCTGGAGCAGTACTTC.

This rearrangement joins TRBV6-5 to TRBJ2-6; tentatively, D is TRBD2 (5 bases). CDR1 is MNHEY and CDR2 is SVGAGI in the germline V gene. CDR3 length: 16 amino acids. The V end lost 4 bases, the J end lost 3 bases, and 13 bases lay between the germline ends. The CDR3 reads CASSSLGGRGANVLTF. DNA of the CDR3: TGTGCCAGCAGTTCCCTCGGCGGGCGTGGGGCCAACGTCCTGACTTTC.

The chain couples TRBV20-1 to TRBJ1-2; 8 bases are shared with TRBD1. The CDR3 has 11 residues. Per the germline V gene, CDR1 is DFQATT and CDR2 is SNEGSKA (reference sequence). The junction had 6 bases not matched to a gene; V was cut back by 6 bases and J by 9 bases. DNA for the CDR3: TGCAGTGCAACAGGGGGTTATCGCTACACCTTC. Its protein product is CSATGGYRYTF.

This clone was counted a few times. This chain connects TRBV6-5 to TRBJ1-4; TRBD1 agrees at 7 bases. The J segment lost 8 bases and the V segment lost 2 bases, leaving 5 bases of the junction unmatched. The CDR3 consists of 14 residues. Looked up from germline, CDR1 is MNHEY and CDR2 is SVGAGI. The CDR3 bases are TGTGCCAGCAGTTACGACAGGGTCCGAGAAAAACTGTTTTTT. Its protein product is CASSYDRVREKLFF.

V gene TRBV6-5 combines with J gene TRBJ2-1, with TRBD1 matching over 10 bases. The ends lost 5 bases at V and 8 bases at J; junction bases unmatched: 9. The CDR3 spans 15 residues. Germline CDR1 reads MNHEY; CDR2 reads SVGAGI. DNA for the CDR3: TGTGCCAGCAGTAACCCCGGGACAGGGGTGGATGAGCAGTTCTTC. Amino acids: CASSNPGTGVDEQFF.

The gene calls are TRBV6-1 and TRBJ2-1; tentative D call: TRBD2 (6 bases). The germline CDR1 and CDR2 sequences are MNHNS and SASEGT. V was pared by 4 bases and J by 10 bases, with 8 bases between. The CDR3 is made up of 11 amino acids. The CDR3 coding sequence is TGTGCCAGCAGTGGACTAGGCGAGCAGTTCTTC. Translated: CASSGLGEQFF.

The chain links TRBV5-1 to TRBJ2-7; possible D gene TRBD2, 7 bases. The length of the CDR3 is 15 residues. Per the germline V gene, CDR1 is SGHRS and CDR2 is YFSETQ. Trimming took 4 bases from V and 1 from J, leaving 15 bases between them. In DNA, the CDR3 is TGCGCCAGCAGCCTGGAGGGGGGGGGTTCCTACGAGCAGTACTTC. Protein product: CASSLEGGGSYEQYF.

The chain couples TRBV11-2 to TRBJ1-4; 7 bases line up with TRBD1. J was trimmed by 8 bases and V by 5 bases; bases with no gene match: 8. Germline V gene sequence: CDR1 SGHAT, CDR2 FQNNGV. The CDR3 sequence is 14 residues long. This CDR3 is CASSLRDSMEKLFF. As DNA, the CDR3 is TGTGCCAGCAGCCTTCGGGACAGCATGGAAAAACTGTTTTTT. Full variable domain (missing parts from reference TRBV11-2 and TRBJ1-4): EAGVAQSPRYKIIEKRQSVAFWCNPISGHATLYWYQQILGQGPKLLIQFQNNGVVDDSQLPKDRFSAERLKGVDSTLKIQPAKLEDSAVYLCASSLRDSMEKLFFGSGTQLSVL.

The V and J genes are TRBV2 and TRBJ2-3, with 13 bases matching TRBD2. From germline, CDR1 is SNHLY and CDR2 FYNNEI. V shed 6 bases and J 3 bases; nucleotides not matched to a gene: 6. CDR3 length: 16 residues. CDR3 DNA: TGTGCCAGCAGGCCGGGACTAGCGGGATTTACAGATACGCAGTATTTT. Its translation: CASRPGLAGFTDTQYF.

The V gene is TRBV27, the J gene TRBJ2-7, with 13 nucleotides matching TRBD2. CDR1 MNHEY and CDR2 SMNVEV come from the germline V gene (reference sequence). J was trimmed by 3 bases and V by 6 bases; bases with no gene match: 17. This CDR3 has 19 residues. In DNA form, the CDR3 reads TGTGCCAGCAGACTAACCGGCGGGACTAGCGGGGCCCTGCTCTACGAGCAGTACTTC. Protein: CASRLTGGTSGALLYEQYF.

The chain couples TRBV27 to TRBJ2-1, with D unclear. Trimming left V 6 bases short and J 0 bases short, with 24 bases between. The CDR3 runs 19 residues. Germline V lookup: CDR1 MNHEY, CDR2 SMNVEV (reference sequence). In DNA, the CDR3 is TGTGCCAGCAGCTCCCAGAGGCTTATACTAAGAAGCTCCTACAATGAGCAGTTCTTC. Protein sequence: CASSSQRLILRSSYNEQFF.